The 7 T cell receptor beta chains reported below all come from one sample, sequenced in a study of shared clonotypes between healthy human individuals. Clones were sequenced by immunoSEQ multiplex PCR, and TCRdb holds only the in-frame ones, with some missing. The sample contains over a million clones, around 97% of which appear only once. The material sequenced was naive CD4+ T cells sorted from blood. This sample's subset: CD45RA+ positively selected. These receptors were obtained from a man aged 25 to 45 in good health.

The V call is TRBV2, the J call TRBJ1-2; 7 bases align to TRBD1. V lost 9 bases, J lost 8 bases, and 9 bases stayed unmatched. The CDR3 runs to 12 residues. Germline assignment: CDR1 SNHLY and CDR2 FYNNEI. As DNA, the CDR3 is TGTGCCAGTCAACAGGGGACCGGGGGCTACACCTTC. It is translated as CASQQGTGGYTF.

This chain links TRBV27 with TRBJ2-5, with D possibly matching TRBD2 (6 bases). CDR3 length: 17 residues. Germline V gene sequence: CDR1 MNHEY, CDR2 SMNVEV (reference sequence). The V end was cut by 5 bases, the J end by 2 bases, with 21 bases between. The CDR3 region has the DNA TGTGCCAGCAGTCCTGCCCGCCCAACTAGCCGACAAGAGACCCAGTACTTC. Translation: CASSPARPTSRQETQYF.

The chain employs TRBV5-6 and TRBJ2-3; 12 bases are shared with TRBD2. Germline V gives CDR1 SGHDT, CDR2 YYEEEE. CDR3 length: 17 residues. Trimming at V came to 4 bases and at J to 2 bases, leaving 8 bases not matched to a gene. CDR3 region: CASSNLSSGRATDTQYF. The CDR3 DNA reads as TGTGCCAGCAGCAACCTCTCTAGCGGGAGGGCCACAGATACGCAGTATTTT.

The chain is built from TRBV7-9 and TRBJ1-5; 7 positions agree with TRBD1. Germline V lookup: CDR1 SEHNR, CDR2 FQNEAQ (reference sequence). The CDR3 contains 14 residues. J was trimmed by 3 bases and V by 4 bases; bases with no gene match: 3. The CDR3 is CASSSTGSNQPQHF. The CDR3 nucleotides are TGTGCCAGCAGCTCGACAGGGTCCAATCAGCCCCAGCATTTT.

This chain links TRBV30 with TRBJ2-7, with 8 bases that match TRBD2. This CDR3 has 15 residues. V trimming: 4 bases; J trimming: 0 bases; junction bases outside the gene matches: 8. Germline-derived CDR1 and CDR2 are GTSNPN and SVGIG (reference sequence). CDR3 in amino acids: CAWMYLAGPSYEQYF. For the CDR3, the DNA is TGTGCCTGGATGTACCTAGCGGGCCCCTCCTACGAGCAGTACTTC.

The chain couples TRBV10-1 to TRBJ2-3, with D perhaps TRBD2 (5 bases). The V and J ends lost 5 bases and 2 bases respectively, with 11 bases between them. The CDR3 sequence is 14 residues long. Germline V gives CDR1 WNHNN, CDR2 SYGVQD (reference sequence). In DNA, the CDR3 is TGCGCCAGCAGTACCCGGGGTCTCACAGATACGCAGTATTTT. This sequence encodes CASSTRGLTDTQYF.

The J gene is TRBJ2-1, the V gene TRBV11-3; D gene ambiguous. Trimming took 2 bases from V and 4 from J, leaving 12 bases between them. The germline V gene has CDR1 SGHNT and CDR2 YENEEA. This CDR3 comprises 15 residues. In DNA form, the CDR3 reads TGTGCCAGCAGCTTACCCCGGGCGTTATACAATGAGCAGTTCTTC. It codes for CASSLPRALYNEQFF.